The 21 T cell receptor beta chains below all came from one sample that was sequenced in a study of CD8 T cells in ankylosing spondylitis. A single record per CDR3 protein comes from TCRdb applying MiXCR to the 5' RACE reads. Seen here are 250,000 to 350,000 distinct CDR3 sequences, 20% observed once, and the top ten hold about 3.7%. Sequences were obtained from blood, either unsorted or a sorted T cell fraction (not recorded which). These receptors originate from a female donor with ankylosing spondylitis or in good health (not recorded which).

The sample holds many counts of this clonotype. This chain joins TRBV29-1 and TRBJ1-5; D remains unclear. Germline CDR1 and CDR2: SQVTM and ANQGSEA. The CDR3 sequence is 14 residues long. V shed 6 bases and J shed 1 base, with 13 bases lying between them. CDR3 region: CSVRSPGSNQPQHF. CDR3 DNA: TGCAGCGTCCGTAGCCCGGGAAGCAATCAGCCCCAGCATTTT.

The chain is built from TRBV4-1 and TRBJ1-1; the D gene is possibly TRBD1 (6 bases). The V gene lost 3 bases and the J gene lost 8 bases, with 19 bases spanning the gap. Looked up from germline, CDR1 is MGHRA and CDR2 is YSYEKL. CDR3 length: 15 residues. As DNA, the CDR3 is TGCGCCAGCAGCCAGTCAGGGGCGCGGGGCACAGAAGCTTTCTTT. This gives the protein CASSQSGARGTEAFF.

This clonotype turned up a few times. The chain employs TRBV10-3 and TRBJ2-1, with 8 bases aligning to TRBD2. The V and J ends lost 7 bases and 6 bases, in that order; junction bases with no gene match: 8. CDR3 length equals 14 residues. Germline CDR1 reads ENHRY; CDR2 reads SYGVKD. The CDR3 region has the DNA TGTGCCATCACCTCAGGACTAGCCACCAATGAGCAGTTCTTC. This gives the protein CAITSGLATNEQFF.

This clonotype occurred many times. The rearrangement joins TRBV27 to TRBJ1-5, with D hard to call. Germline loops: CDR1 MNHEY, CDR2 SMNVEV (reference sequence). The ends were cut back, 3 bases at V and 7 bases at J, with 4 bases in the middle. The CDR3 covers 11 residues. This chain's CDR3 is CASSFDQPQHF. CDR3 coding DNA: TGTGCCAGCAGTTTTGACCAGCCCCAGCATTTT.

The chain couples TRBV7-2 to TRBJ2-5, with D perhaps TRBD2 (5 bases). V was cut by 5 bases and J by 9 bases, with 13 bases left in between. The CDR3 is made up of 12 amino acids. Germline V gene lookup returns CDR1 SGHTA and CDR2 FQGNSA. The CDR3 loop reads CASSHLAAAQYF. For the CDR3, the DNA is TGTGCCAGCAGCCACCTAGCAGCGGCCCAGTACTTC.

This chain joins TRBV5-1 and TRBJ2-3; 7 bases are a match to TRBD1. Losses at the gene ends were 4 bases for V and 5 bases for J; bases not matched to a gene: 1. CDR1 SGHRS and CDR2 YFSETQ come from the germline V gene. The CDR3 is 12 residues long. Written as DNA, the CDR3 is TGCGCCAGCAGCCACAGGGGAGATACGCAGTATTTT. Its protein product is CASSHRGDTQYF.

The chain joins TRBV6-5 to TRBJ1-1; 7 positions agree with TRBD1. In germline, CDR1 is MNHEY, CDR2 SVGAGI. The CDR3 spans 14 residues. Unmatched junction bases numbered 10, after V lost 2 bases and J lost 10 bases. In DNA form, the CDR3 reads TGTGCCAGCAGTTACGCCTCGACAGGGAGAGGAGCTTTCTTT. Protein sequence: CASSYASTGRGAFF.

This clonotype was counted ten times or more. The CDR3 sequence: CASSLGAASPNTGELFF. The CDR3 DNA reads TGTGCCAGCAGCTTAGGGGCTGCTAGCCCGAACACCGGGGAGCTGTTTTTT. V gene TRBV7-2 combines with J gene TRBJ2-2, with D tentatively TRBD2 (5 bases). Trimming cost V 1 base and J 0 bases, with 12 bases left between them. The CDR3 totals 17 residues. Germline CDR1 is SGHTA and CDR2 is FQGNSA.

This clonotype appeared many times. The genes are TRBV2 and TRBJ1-2, with unresolved D. The V gene lost 7 bases and the J gene lost 6 bases, with 15 bases spanning the gap. This CDR3 region has 13 residues. Germline V lookup: CDR1 SNHLY, CDR2 FYNNEI. The CDR3 region has the DNA TGTGCCAGCAATGTGGGGATGAGTAATGGCTACACCTTC. This sequence encodes CASNVGMSNGYTF.

This clonotype showed up just a few times. This chain joins TRBV7-9 and TRBJ2-5; D gene unclear. Between the trimmed V and J ends, which lost 5 bases and 7 bases, there was a span of 11 bases. The CDR3 covers 12 residues. Germline CDR1 reads SEHNR; CDR2 reads FQNEAQ (reference sequence). The CDR3 protein is CASSPSGGTQYF. Written as DNA, the CDR3 is TGTGCCAGCAGCCCGAGTGGCGGGACCCAGTACTTC.

Ten or more counts support this clonotype. The rearrangement uses TRBV29-1 and TRBJ2-7; a weak D match, TRBD1 (6 bases). The CDR3 covers 13 residues. V lost 6 bases and J lost 5, with 17 bases in between. Per the germline V gene, CDR1 is SQVTM and CDR2 is ANQGSEA. The CDR3 DNA reads as TGCAGCGTCGCTAAAACAGGGTCGGACGAGCAGTACTTC. Its protein is CSVAKTGSDEQYF.

This clonotype was detected only a few times. This chain uses TRBV24-1 with TRBJ2-1, with D tentatively TRBD2 (6 bases). CDR3 length: 14 residues. The germline CDR1 and CDR2 sequences are KGHDR and SFDVKD. The V end was cut by 3 bases, the J end by 6 bases, with 11 bases between. The CDR3: CATSDGDWSNEQFF. The CDR3 bases are TGTGCCACCAGTGATGGGGACTGGTCCAATGAGCAGTTCTTC.

This clonotype was counted only a few times. The chain joins TRBV20-1 to TRBJ2-3; 9 bases are shared with TRBD1. The ends lost 6 bases at V and 1 base at J; junction bases unmatched: 5. Looked up from germline, CDR1 is DFQATT and CDR2 is SNEGSKA (reference sequence). This CDR3 has 14 amino acids. The CDR3 region has the DNA TGCAGTGCCCACACAGGGGGCGGCACAGATACGCAGTATTTT. Protein: CSAHTGGGTDTQYF.

The V call is TRBV12-3 or TRBV12-4, the J call TRBJ2-1; D gene unclear. CDR3 size: 13 residues. Trimming cost V 5 bases and J 10 bases, with 15 bases left between them. The CDR3 region has the DNA TGTGCCAGCAGTCCCCTTGGCCATGGAGAGCAGTTCTTC. Amino acids: CASSPLGHGEQFF.

This clonotype has only a few counts. The chain carries TRBV11-2 and TRBJ2-1; the D gene is possibly TRBD2 (5 bases). With 5 bases removed from V and 0 bases from J, the gap between germline ends came to 14 bases. This CDR3 has 16 amino acids. Per the germline V gene, CDR1 is SGHAT and CDR2 is FQNNGV. The CDR3 DNA reads as TGTGCCAGCAGCCGGACTGGCTTTAGCTCCTACAATGAGCAGTTCTTC. Amino acid sequence: CASSRTGFSSYNEQFF.

Only a few counts were recorded for this clonotype. The chain uses TRBV10-1 and TRBJ2-1; D is ambiguous. The ends were cut back, 2 bases at V and 8 bases at J, with 10 bases in the middle. The CDR3 sequence is 13 residues long. Germline loops: CDR1 WNHNN, CDR2 SYGVQD (reference sequence). As DNA, the CDR3 is TGCGCCAGCAGTGAGGGGCTATTGGATGAGCAGTTCTTC. Residues: CASSEGLLDEQFF.

The V call is TRBV29-1, the J call TRBJ2-3; no clear D gene. This CDR3 has 13 amino acids. V dropped 4 bases and J dropped 4 bases, with 12 bases sitting between them. Looked up from germline, CDR1 is SQVTM and CDR2 is ANQGSEA. The CDR3 DNA reads TGCAGCGTTGGGATGGATGGGGCAGATACGCAGTATTTT. Its translation: CSVGMDGADTQYF.

The table lists this clonotype with many counts. This sequence joins TRBV5-1 and TRBJ1-1; possible D gene TRBD1, 6 bases. In germline, CDR1 is SGHRS, CDR2 YFSETQ. This CDR3 is built from 13 residues. V was trimmed by 2 bases and J by 6 bases, leaving 11 bases between them. The CDR3 loop reads CASSLQGIAEAFF. The CDR3 DNA sequence: TGCGCCAGCAGCTTACAGGGAATTGCTGAAGCTTTCTTT. Full variable domain (missing parts from reference TRBV5-1 and TRBJ1-1): KAGVTQTPRYLIKTRGQQVTLSCSPISGHRSVSWYQQTPGQGLQFLFEYFSETQRNKGNFPGRFSGRQFSNSRSEMNVSTLELGDSALYLCASSLQGIAEAFFGQGTRLTVV.

This clonotype was recorded many times. The V call is TRBV5-4, the J call TRBJ2-7; D unresolved. There are 13 residues in the CDR3. Trimming took 4 bases from V and 0 from J, leaving 8 bases between them. CDR1 is SGHNT, CDR2 YYREEE, per germline (reference sequence). This chain's CDR3 is CASSPGDSYEQYF. CDR3 in DNA: TGTGCCAGCAGCCCTGGTGACTCCTACGAGCAGTACTTC.

This clonotype came up once. The chain carries TRBV6-4 and TRBJ1-5; D possibly corresponds to TRBD1 (5 bases). The V and J ends lost 6 bases and 3 bases respectively, with 9 bases between them. Germline CDR1 MRHNA, CDR2 SNTAGT. The length of the CDR3 is 13 residues. The CDR3 protein is CASRGEPNQPQHF. The DNA of the CDR3 is TGTGCCAGCAGGGGGGAACCCAATCAGCCCCAGCATTTT.

The V gene is TRBV2, the J gene TRBJ1-5; no firm D call. CDR1 is SNHLY and CDR2 is FYNNEI in the germline V gene. This CDR3 is built from 15 residues. The V end was cut by 1 base, the J end by 0 bases, with 7 bases between. The CDR3 nucleotides read TGTGCCAGCAGTGAAGGGCCTCTTAGCAATCAGCCCCAGCATTTT. Amino acid sequence: CASSEGPLSNQPQHF. Using reference TRBV2 and TRBJ1-5 for the parts outside the CDR3, the full variable domain is EPEVTQTPSHQVTQMGQEVILRCVPISNHLYFYWYRQILGQKVEFLVSFYNNEISEKSEIFDDQFSVERPDGSNFTLKIRSTKLEDSAMYFCASSEGPLSNQPQHFGDGTRLSIL.